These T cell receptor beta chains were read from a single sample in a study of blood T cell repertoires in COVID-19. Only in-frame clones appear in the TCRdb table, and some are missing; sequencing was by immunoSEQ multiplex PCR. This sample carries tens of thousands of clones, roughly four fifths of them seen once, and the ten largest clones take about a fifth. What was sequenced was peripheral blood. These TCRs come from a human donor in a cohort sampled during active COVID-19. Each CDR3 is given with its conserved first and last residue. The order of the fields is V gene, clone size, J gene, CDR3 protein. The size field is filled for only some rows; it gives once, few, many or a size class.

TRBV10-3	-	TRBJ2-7	CAISEIGRQQYF
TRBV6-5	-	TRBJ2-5	CASRQKPYQETQYF
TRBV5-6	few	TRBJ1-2	CASSSFQGAGINYGYTF
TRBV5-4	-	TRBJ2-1	CASSLSGSPSGYNEQFF
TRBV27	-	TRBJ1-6	CASRDGGSHSGGYNSPLHF
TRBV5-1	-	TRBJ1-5	CASILDSNQPQHF
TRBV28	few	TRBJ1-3	CASSFPAGERNTIYF
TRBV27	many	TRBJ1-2	CASSTTYTGSGYGYTF
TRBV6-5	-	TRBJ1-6	CVRLRGRSTPLHF
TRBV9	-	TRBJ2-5	CASSSDLGAETQYF
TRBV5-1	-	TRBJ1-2	CASSPGQGTVYGYTF
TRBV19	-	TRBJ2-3	CASSTQAGGNTDTQYF
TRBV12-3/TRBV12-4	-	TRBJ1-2	CASSMTVSGYTF
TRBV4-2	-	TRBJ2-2	CASSLGTSGGAGGELFF
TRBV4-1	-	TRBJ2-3	CASQTRGPWSTDTQYF
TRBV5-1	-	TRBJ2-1	CASSGGQGSEQFF
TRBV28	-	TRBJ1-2	CASRTGGLYGYTF
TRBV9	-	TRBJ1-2	CASSVGQGNGYTF